The rows below give T cell receptor beta chains drawn from one sample of a study of T cell changes during pregnancy in multiple sclerosis. Profiling relied on immunoSEQ multiplex PCR, and the TCRdb table lists in-frame clones only, not all of them. The sample includes some 14,000 clones, approximately 93% seen only once; the top ten take about 3%. Material: peripheral blood, obtained in the second trimester of pregnancy. Receptors were obtained from a female donor in good health, enrolled as a control in a pregnancy study. The CDR3 runs from the conserved cysteine through the conserved F or W. A D gene is named only where the DNA matches it firmly. Some rows have no size entry. The others give once, few or many, or a class for an expanded clone.

D,J,V,size,CDR3,DNA
.,TRBJ1-1,TRBV4-2,.,CASNGQLHMNTEAFF,TGTGCCAGCAACGGACAGCTCCACATGAACACTGAAGCTTTCTTT
.,TRBJ1-1,TRBV28,.,CASSSPLTEAFF,TGTGCCAGCAGTTCCCCTCTCACTGAAGCTTTCTTT
TRBD1,TRBJ1-1,TRBV7-2,.,CASSGLQGAISEAFF,TGTGCCAGCAGCGGCCTCCAGGGGGCGATTTCTGAAGCTTTCTTT
.,TRBJ2-1,TRBV9,.,CASSVDGLAIEQFF,TGTGCCAGCAGCGTAGACGGCCTAGCTATTGAGCAGTTCTTC
TRBD1,TRBJ1-2,TRBV7-9,.,CASSQGQGGYGYTF,TGTGCCAGCAGCCAGGGACAGGGAGGCTATGGCTACACCTTC
TRBD2,TRBJ2-2,TRBV5-4,.,CASSLLGTSARGPPGELFF,TGTGCCAGCAGCCTCCTTGGGACTAGCGCCCGAGGGCCCCCCGGGGAGCTGTTTTTT
TRBD1,TRBJ1-1,TRBV6-1,.,CASEDRGKGGTEAFF,TGTGCCAGCGAGGACAGGGGGAAGGGTGGCACTGAAGCTTTCTTT
.,TRBJ1-6,TRBV2,.,CASSIHDYNSPLHF,TGTGCCAGCAGTATACACGACTATAATTCACCCCTCCACTTT
.,TRBJ2-1,TRBV19,.,CASSINRGTYNEQFF,TGTGCCAGTAGTATAAATAGGGGTACCTACAATGAGCAGTTCTTC
TRBD2,TRBJ2-5,TRBV11-2,.,CASSHASGSQKTQYF,TGTGCCAGCAGCCACGCTAGCGGCAGTCAAAAGACCCAGTACTTC
.,TRBJ2-7,TRBV5-4,.,CASSLAGARNEQYF,TGTGCCAGCAGCTTGGCAGGGGCGCGGAACGAGCAGTACTTC
TRBD2,TRBJ2-7,TRBV4-2,.,CASSQEVGLAGSYEQYF,TGTGCCAGCAGCCAAGAAGTCGGACTAGCGGGGAGCTACGAGCAGTACTTC
.,TRBJ2-3,TRBV6-5,.,CACAVSGINTDTQYF,TGTGCCTGCGCGGTGTCAGGGATAAACACAGATACGCAGTATTTT
TRBD2,TRBJ2-1,TRBV12-5,.,CASGLSSGSKGGYEQFF,TGTGCTAGTGGTTTGTCTAGCGGGAGCAAAGGAGGGTATGAGCAGTTCTTC
.,TRBJ1-1,TRBV27,.,CASSSLRMNTEAFF,TGTGCCAGCAGTTCTCTGCGCATGAACACTGAAGCTTTCTTT
.,TRBJ1-5,TRBV7-8,.,CASSLDPGNQPQHF,TGTGCCAGCAGCTTAGACCCAGGCAATCAGCCCCAGCATTTT
TRBD2,TRBJ2-1,TRBV6-6,.,CASSLAGFGEQFF,TGTGCCAGCAGTTTAGCGGGGTTCGGTGAGCAGTTCTTC
TRBD1,TRBJ2-7,TRBV10-2,.,CASSRQTTGNRNEQYF,TGCGCCAGCAGTAGGCAGACGACAGGGAATAGGAACGAGCAGTACTTC
TRBD2,TRBJ2-5,TRBV9,.,CASSVGLAGGPGQETQYF,TGTGCCAGCAGCGTAGGGCTAGCGGGGGGGCCTGGCCAAGAGACCCAGTACTTC
TRBD1,TRBJ1-1,TRBV10-3,.,CAISAWKQGKSTEAFF,TGTGCCATCAGTGCCTGGAAACAGGGGAAGAGCACTGAAGCTTTCTTT
TRBD2,TRBJ2-1,TRBV5-1,.,CASSIAGAPFNEQFF,TGCGCCAGCAGTATAGCGGGAGCTCCCTTTAATGAGCAGTTCTTC
.,TRBJ2-5,TRBV18,.,CASSPPGRGKETQYF,TGTGCCAGCTCACCACCTGGCAGGGGCAAAGAGACCCAGTACTTC
TRBD2,TRBJ2-3,TRBV6-4,.,CASSSGTSGGPPTDTQYF,TGTGCCAGCAGTTCCGGGACTAGCGGGGGGCCCCCCACAGATACGCAGTATTTT
.,TRBJ2-6,TRBV6-4,few,CASSERSSGANVLTF,TGTGCCAGCAGTGAGCGGAGCTCTGGGGCCAACGTCCTGACTTTC
.,TRBJ2-7,TRBV30,.,CASGGAFYEQYF,TGTGCCTCTGGGGGGGCCTTCTACGAGCAGTACTTC
TRBD1,TRBJ1-1,TRBV11-2,.,CASSLGGQGSDTEAFF,TGTGCCAGCAGCTTAGGGGGACAGGGGTCGGACACTGAAGCTTTCTTT
.,TRBJ1-5,TRBV7-2,.,CASSRLTADQPQHF,TGTGCCAGCAGCCGACTGACGGCCGATCAGCCCCAGCATTTT
TRBD1,TRBJ2-7,TRBV7-2,.,CASSFWDRGQEQYF,TGTGCCAGCAGCTTTTGGGACAGGGGTCAAGAGCAGTACTTC
.,TRBJ2-3,TRBV11-3,.,CASSRTENLDTQYF,TGTGCCAGCAGCAGGACAGAGAACCTAGATACGCAGTATTTT
.,TRBJ1-1,TRBV19,few,CALRPGGPRNTEAFF,TGTGCCTTAAGGCCGGGGGGCCCCAGGAACACTGAAGCTTTCTTT
TRBD1,TRBJ2-7,TRBV5-1,.,CASSPDRGGYEQYF,TGCGCCAGCAGCCCGGACAGGGGAGGCTACGAGCAGTACTTC
TRBD1,TRBJ1-2,TRBV19,.,CASLIGGGSALGYTF,TGTGCCAGCCTTATTGGAGGGGGCAGCGCCCTGGGCTACACCTTC
TRBD2,TRBJ2-1,TRBV11-2,.,CASRRGLAGENTVWQFF,TGTGCCAGCAGACGCGGACTAGCGGGAGAGAATACAGTTTGGCAGTTCTTC
.,TRBJ1-3,TRBV4-2,once,CASSQSYTLGRGNTIYF,TGTGCCAGCAGCCAGTCGTACACGCTAGGAAGGGGAAACACCATATATTTT
.,TRBJ2-7,TRBV14,.,CASSRAFPGDEQYF,TGTGCCAGCAGCCGAGCCTTTCCAGGGGACGAGCAGTACTTC
TRBD1,TRBJ1-3,TRBV7-2,.,CASSFLGQGMGGNTIYF,TGTGCCAGCAGCTTTCTCGGACAGGGAATGGGAGGAAACACCATATATTTT
.,TRBJ2-7,TRBV2,.,CASSSGSLSYEQYF,TGTGCCAGCAGTTCCGGGTCACTCTCCTACGAGCAGTACTTC
.,TRBJ2-1,TRBV5-4,.,CASSFFNNEQFF,TGTGCCAGCAGCTTTTTTAACAATGAGCAGTTCTTC
TRBD1,TRBJ1-5,TRBV7-8,.,CASSPTGGLSNQPQHF,TGTGCCAGCAGCCCGACAGGGGGCTTGAGTAATCAGCCCCAGCATTTT
.,TRBJ1-1,TRBV14,.,CASTRQSLTEAFF,TGTGCCAGCACCCGACAGTCGCTCACTGAAGCTTTCTTT
.,TRBJ2-1,TRBV7-9,.,CASSLLASYNEQFF,TGTGCCAGCAGCCTCCTGGCCTCCTACAATGAGCAGTTCTTC
.,TRBJ1-3,TRBV7-6,.,CASSGLGRGSGNTIYF,TGTGCCAGCAGCGGGCTGGGGAGGGGATCTGGAAACACCATATATTTT
.,TRBJ1-2,TRBV30,.,CAWTGQQPSGYTF,TGTGCCTGGACAGGGCAACAGCCGAGTGGCTACACCTTC
.,TRBJ1-1,TRBV4-3,few,CASSQSRGGSAFF,TGCGCCAGCAGCCAATCCCGGGGGGGATCCGCTTTCTTT
TRBD2,TRBJ2-1,TRBV7-6,few,CASSPLAGLSSYNEQFF,TGTGCCAGCAGCCCTCTAGCGGGGCTGAGCTCCTACAATGAGCAGTTCTTC
.,TRBJ1-1,TRBV6-1,.,CASTLTTANTEAFF,TGTGCCAGCACCCTAACAACAGCGAACACTGAAGCTTTCTTT